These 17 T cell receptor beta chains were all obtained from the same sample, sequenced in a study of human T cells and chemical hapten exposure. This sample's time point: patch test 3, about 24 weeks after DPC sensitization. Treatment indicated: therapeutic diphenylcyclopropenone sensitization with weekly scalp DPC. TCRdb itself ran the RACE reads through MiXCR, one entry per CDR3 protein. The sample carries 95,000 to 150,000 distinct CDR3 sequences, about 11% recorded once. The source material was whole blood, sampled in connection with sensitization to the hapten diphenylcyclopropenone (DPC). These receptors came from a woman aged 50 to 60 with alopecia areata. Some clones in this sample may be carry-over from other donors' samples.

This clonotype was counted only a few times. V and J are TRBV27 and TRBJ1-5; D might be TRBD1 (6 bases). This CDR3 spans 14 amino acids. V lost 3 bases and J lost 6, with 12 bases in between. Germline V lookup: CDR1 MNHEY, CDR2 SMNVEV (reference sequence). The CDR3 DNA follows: TGTGCCAGCAGTTTGGGGGGCGGGAGTCAGCCCCAGCATTTT. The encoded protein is CASSLGGGSQPQHF.

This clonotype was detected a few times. CDR3 in DNA: TGTGCCAGCAGTTCCCTCGCCGGGGAAGCGGGCTCTGGAAACACCATATATTTT. Amino acids: CASSSLAGEAGSGNTIYF. J is TRBJ1-3 and V is TRBV27, with unresolved D. Trimming took 4 bases from V and 0 from J, leaving 19 bases between them. CDR3 length: 18 amino acids. Germline V gene data show CDR1 as MNHEY and CDR2 as SMNVEV (reference sequence).

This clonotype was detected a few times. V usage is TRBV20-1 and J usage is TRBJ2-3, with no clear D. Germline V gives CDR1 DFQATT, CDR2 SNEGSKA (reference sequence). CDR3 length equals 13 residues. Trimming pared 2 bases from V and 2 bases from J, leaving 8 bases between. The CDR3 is CSARRPSTDTQYF. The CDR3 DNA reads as TGCAGTGCTAGAAGACCGTCCACAGATACGCAGTATTTT.

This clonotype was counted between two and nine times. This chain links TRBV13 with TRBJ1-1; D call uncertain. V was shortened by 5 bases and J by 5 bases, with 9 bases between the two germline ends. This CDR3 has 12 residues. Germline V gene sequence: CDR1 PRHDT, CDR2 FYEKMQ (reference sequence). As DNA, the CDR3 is TGTGCCAGCAGCCATGGAGATACTGAAGCTTTCTTT. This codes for CASSHGDTEAFF.

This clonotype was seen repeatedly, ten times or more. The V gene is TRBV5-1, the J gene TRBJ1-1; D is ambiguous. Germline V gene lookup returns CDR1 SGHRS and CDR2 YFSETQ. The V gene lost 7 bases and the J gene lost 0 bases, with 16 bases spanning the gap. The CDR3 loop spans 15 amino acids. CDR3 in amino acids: CASGVGRPMNTEAFF. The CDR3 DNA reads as TGCGCCAGCGGGGTCGGACGCCCGATGAACACTGAAGCTTTCTTT.

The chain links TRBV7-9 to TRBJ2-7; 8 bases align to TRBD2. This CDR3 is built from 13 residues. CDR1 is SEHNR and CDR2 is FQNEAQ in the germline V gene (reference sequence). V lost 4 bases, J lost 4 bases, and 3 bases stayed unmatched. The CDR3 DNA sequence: TGTGCCAGCAGCTCGAGCGGGGGTTACGAGCAGTACTTC. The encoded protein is CASSSSGGYEQYF.

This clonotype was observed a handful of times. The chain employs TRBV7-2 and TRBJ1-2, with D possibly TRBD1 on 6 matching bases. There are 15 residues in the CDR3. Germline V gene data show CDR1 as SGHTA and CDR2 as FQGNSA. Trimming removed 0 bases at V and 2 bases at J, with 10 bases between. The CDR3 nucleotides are TGTGCCAGCAGCTTAGCAGGGGGAGTGAACTATGGCTACACCTTC. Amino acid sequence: CASSLAGGVNYGYTF.

CDR3 amino acids: CASGLVRGGGAEDTGELFF. CDR3 bases: TGTGCTAGTGGTTTGGTACGAGGCGGGGGGGCCGAGGACACCGGGGAGCTGTTTTTT. The chain couples TRBV12-5 to TRBJ2-2, with 9 bases lining up with TRBD2. The CDR3 loop spans 19 amino acids. Germline values: CDR1 LGHNT, CDR2 FRNRAP. Germline trimming cut 0 bases from V and 3 bases from J; bases unmatched to any gene: 11. Together with reference TRBV12-5 and TRBJ2-2, the CDR3 gives the full variable domain: DARVTQTPRHKVTEMGQEVTMRCQPILGHNTVFWYRQTMMQGLELLAYFRNRAPLDDSGMPKDRFSAEMPDATLATLKIQPSEPRDSAVYFCASGLVRGGGAEDTGELFFGEGSRLTVL.

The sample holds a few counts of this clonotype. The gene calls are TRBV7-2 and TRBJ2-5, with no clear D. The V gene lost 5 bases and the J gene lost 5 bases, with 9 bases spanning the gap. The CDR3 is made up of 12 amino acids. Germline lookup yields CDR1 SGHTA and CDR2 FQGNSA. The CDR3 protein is CASSRPGETQYF. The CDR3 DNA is TGTGCCAGCAGCCGGCCCGGGGAGACCCAGTACTTC. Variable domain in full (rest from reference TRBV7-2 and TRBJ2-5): GAGVSQSPSNKVTEKGKDVELRCDPISGHTALYWYRQSLGQGLEFLIYFQGNSAPDKSGLPSDRFSAERTGGSVSTLTIQRTQQEDSAVYLCASSRPGETQYFGPGTRLLVL.

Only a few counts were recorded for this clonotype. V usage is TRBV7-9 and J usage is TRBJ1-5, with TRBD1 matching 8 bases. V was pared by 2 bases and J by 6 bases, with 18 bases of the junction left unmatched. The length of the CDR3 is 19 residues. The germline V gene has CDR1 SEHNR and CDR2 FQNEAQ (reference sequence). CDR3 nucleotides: TGTGCCAGCAGCTTACTAATAGGCGTCTGGACAGGGAATAGTCAGCCCCAGCATTTT. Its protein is CASSLLIGVWTGNSQPQHF. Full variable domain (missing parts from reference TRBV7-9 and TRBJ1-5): DTGVSQNPRHKITKRGQNVTFRCDPISEHNRLYWYRQTLGQGPEFLTYFQNEAQLEKSRLLSDRFSAERPKGSFSTLEIQRTEQGDSAMYLCASSLLIGVWTGNSQPQHFGDGTRLSIL.

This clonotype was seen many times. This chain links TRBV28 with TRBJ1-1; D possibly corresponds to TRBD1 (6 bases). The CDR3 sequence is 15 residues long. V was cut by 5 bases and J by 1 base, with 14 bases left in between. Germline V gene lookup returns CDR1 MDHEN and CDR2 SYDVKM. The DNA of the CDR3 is TGTGCCAGCAGTCCCTGGGCAGGGGAGAACACTGAAGCTTTCTTT. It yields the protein CASSPWAGENTEAFF.

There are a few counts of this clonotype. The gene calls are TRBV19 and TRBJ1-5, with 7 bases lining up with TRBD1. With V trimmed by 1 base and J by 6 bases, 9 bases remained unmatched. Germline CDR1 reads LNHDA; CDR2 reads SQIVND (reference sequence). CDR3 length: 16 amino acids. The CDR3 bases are TGTGCCAGTAGTATAGGAGGGGCAGGGGGGATTCAGCCCCAGCATTTT. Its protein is CASSIGGAGGIQPQHF.

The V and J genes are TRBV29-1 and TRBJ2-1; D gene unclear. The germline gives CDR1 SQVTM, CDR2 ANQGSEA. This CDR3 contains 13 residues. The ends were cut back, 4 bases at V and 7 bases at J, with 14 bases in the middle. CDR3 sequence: CSVAHLVGNEQFF. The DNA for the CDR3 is TGCAGCGTTGCCCACTTGGTAGGGAATGAGCAGTTCTTC.

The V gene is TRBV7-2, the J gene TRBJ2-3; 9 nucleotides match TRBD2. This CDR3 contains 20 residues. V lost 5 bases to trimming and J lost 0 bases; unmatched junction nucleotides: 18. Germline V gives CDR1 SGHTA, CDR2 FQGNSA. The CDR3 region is CASSLQLLAGFGQSTDTQYF. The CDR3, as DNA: TGTGCCAGCAGCCTACAACTTCTAGCGGGGTTTGGGCAAAGCACAGATACGCAGTATTTT.

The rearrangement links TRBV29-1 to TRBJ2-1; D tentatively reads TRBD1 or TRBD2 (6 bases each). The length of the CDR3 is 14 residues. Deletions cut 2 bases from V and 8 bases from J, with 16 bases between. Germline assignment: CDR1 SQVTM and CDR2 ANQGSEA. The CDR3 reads CSVESPRGLDEQFF. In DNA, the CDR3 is TGCAGCGTTGAAAGCCCCAGGGGACTTGATGAGCAGTTCTTC.

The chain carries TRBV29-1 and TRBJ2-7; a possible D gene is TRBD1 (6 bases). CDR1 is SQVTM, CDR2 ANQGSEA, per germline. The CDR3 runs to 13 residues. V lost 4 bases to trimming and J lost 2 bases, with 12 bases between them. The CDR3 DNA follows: TGCAGCGTTGTCCGGGACACTACCTACGAGCAGTACTTC. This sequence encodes CSVVRDTTYEQYF.

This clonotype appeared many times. The CDR3 DNA sequence: TGCAGTGCTAGAGCGGGCAGCTACGAGCAGTACTTC. Protein product: CSARAGSYEQYF. This chain links TRBV20-1 with TRBJ2-7, with no clear D. V was clipped by 1 base and J by 3 bases, with 7 bases between them. The CDR3 is made up of 12 amino acids. In germline, CDR1 is DFQATT, CDR2 SNEGSKA (reference sequence).